This T cell receptor (beta chain) was found in a study of CD8 T cells in Susac syndrome. CDR3 size: 17 residues. With V trimmed by 5 bases and J by 3 bases, 13 bases remained unmatched. Germline V gene data show CDR1 as MNHEY and CDR2 as SVGEGT. Random hexamers served to reverse transcribe roughly 0.45 to 1 ug RNA. TCRdb re-analysed the immunoSEQ multiplex PCR reads in MiXCR, keeping a single row per CDR3 protein. Of hundreds of thousands of distinct CDR3 sequences listed, around 85% were seen once; the top ten hold 0.2% to 0.25%. The specimen was CD8+ T cells from PBMCs. This chain connects TRBV6-2 or TRBV6-3 to TRBJ2-3; 8 positions match TRBD2. The TCR comes from a human donor with multiple sclerosis. CDR3 DNA sequence: TGTGCCAGCAGTACAATCCCACCGGGACTAGGGACAGATACGCAGTATTTT. Translated: CASSTIPPGLGTDTQYF.